This T cell receptor beta chain is drawn from a study of T cells in localized non-small cell lung cancer. Study-wide results and caveats: Sequencing involved a lone tumor region, leaving heterogeneity possible. Appearing in adjacent lung were a median roughly 60 of the top 100 tumor clones. Among blood samples, higher T cell density accompanied longer overall survival. The highest T cell clonality was in uninvolved adjacent lung, above tumor.

Worth noting for this clone: No antigen is known for it.

The CDR3 spans 15 residues. Trimming left V 5 bases short and J 2 bases short, with 15 bases between. Germline V gene data show CDR1 as LNHDA and CDR2 as SQIVND (reference sequence). Here immunoSEQ multiplex PCR was the method, and the copy in TCRdb shows in-frame clones only, minus some. Of roughly 25,000 clones in the sample, around 85% were seen once. The chain joins TRBV19 to TRBJ1-1; unclear D gene. Sequenced here: peripheral blood, sampled before any cancer treatment. The TCR comes from a male donor older than 55 with stage II squamous cell lung carcinoma. The CDR3 loop is CASSATPFGNTEAFF. The CDR3 coding sequence is TGTGCCAGTAGTGCTACCCCGTTTGGAAACACTGAAGCTTTCTTT.